This T cell receptor beta chain emerged from a study of T cells in Graves' hyperthyroidism and ophthalmopathy. General study points: Most thyroid-expanded clonotypes above 0.001 were also found in blood.

This CDR3 region has 15 residues. Trimming at V came to 0 bases and at J to 4 bases, leaving 5 bases not matched to a gene. Germline V CDR1 and CDR2: SNHLY, FYNNEI. This clonotype was observed many times. The antigen is undetermined. Clinical Activity Scores of at least 3, NOSPECS grades of at least 4 and durations under 3 months characterized ophthalmopathy patients. TCR beta CDR3 regions were amplified from RNA. The TCR CDR3 was amplified in a first-round RT-PCR using the HTBI primer set. TCRdb reanalysed the multiplex PCR reads using MiXCR and keeps one entry per CDR3 protein. This sample has around 600,000 distinct CDR3 sequences; more than 15% occur once, and the top ten carry less than 3.5%.

Sequenced input: blood. The rearrangement uses TRBV2 and TRBJ2-7; 8 nucleotides line up with TRBD2. The clonotype originates from a woman aged 40 to 50 with Graves' ophthalmopathy. CDR3 in DNA: TGTGCCAGCAGTGAAGCATTTAGCGGGACGTACGAGCAGTACTTC. Amino acids: CASSEAFSGTYEQYF.